Listed below are T cell receptor beta chains from one sample, sequenced in a study of immune evolution from preneoplasia to lung adenocarcinoma. Assay used: immunoSEQ multiplex PCR; TCRdb lists only in-frame clones, some missing. The table records roughly 5,000 clones, 75% to 80% of them present only once. The sequenced material came from FFPE minimally invasive lung adenocarcinoma tissue. These receptors originate from a person aged 55-80 years with lung adenocarcinoma. The CDR3 runs from the conserved cysteine through the conserved F or W. The D gene is left open where the match is weak. Not every row has a clone size; where given, it reads once, few, many or a size class.

size: NA; J: TRBJ1-5; D: NA; V: TRBV6-1; CDR3: CASRGDVPQHF; DNA: TGTGCCAGCAGGGGGGACGTGCCTCAGCATTTT
size: NA; J: TRBJ1-1; D: NA; V: TRBV9; CDR3: CASSVGSATEAFF; DNA: TGTGCCAGCAGCGTAGGCTCGGCCACTGAAGCTTTCTTT
size: NA; J: TRBJ2-3; D: NA; V: TRBV28; CDR3: CASSPVFGSTDTQYF; DNA: TGTGCCAGCAGTCCGGTTTTCGGGAGCACAGATACGCAGTATTTT
size: NA; J: TRBJ2-1; D: NA; V: TRBV7-3; CDR3: CASSRVRGSYNEQFF; DNA: TGTGCCAGCAGTCGAGTCCGGGGCTCCTACAATGAGCAGTTCTTC
size: NA; J: TRBJ2-1; D: NA; V: TRBV11-2; CDR3: CASSSTWGQSSYNEQFF; DNA: TGTGCCAGCAGCTCGACGTGGGGTCAAAGCTCCTACAATGAGCAGTTCTTC
size: NA; J: TRBJ1-1; D: TRBD1; V: TRBV5-1; CDR3: CASSLGQGAFSNTEAFF; DNA: TGCGCCAGCAGCTTGGGACAGGGGGCTTTCTCGAACACTGAAGCTTTCTTT
size: once; J: TRBJ2-5; D: TRBD1; V: TRBV5-1; CDR3: CASSLAGTGGRETQYF; DNA: TGCGCCAGCAGCTTGGCCGGGACAGGGGGCAGGGAGACCCAGTACTTC
size: few; J: TRBJ1-5; D: TRBD1; V: TRBV5-4; CDR3: CASSQGGNQPQHF; DNA: TGTGCCAGCAGCCAGGGGGGCAATCAGCCCCAGCATTTT
size: NA; J: TRBJ2-7; D: TRBD1; V: TRBV11-2; CDR3: CASSSGTGMYEQYF; DNA: TGTGCCAGCAGCTCCGGGACAGGGATGTACGAGCAGTACTTC
size: NA; J: TRBJ2-7; D: TRBD1; V: TRBV7-9; CDR3: CASSHIRGPYEQYF; DNA: TGTGCCAGCAGCCATATCAGGGGGCCGTACGAGCAGTACTTC
size: once; J: TRBJ2-3; D: NA; V: TRBV5-5; CDR3: CASSLAGQVPDTQYF; DNA: TGTGCCAGCAGCTTGGCGGGGCAGGTACCAGATACGCAGTATTTT
size: NA; J: TRBJ2-2; D: NA; V: TRBV15; CDR3: CATRWTGGTGELFF; DNA: TGTGCCACCAGATGGACAGGAGGGACCGGGGAGCTGTTTTTT
size: NA; J: TRBJ2-2; D: NA; V: TRBV11-3; CDR3: CASSLGRPNTGALFF; DNA: TGTGCCAGCAGCTTGGGCAGACCGAACACCGGGGCGCTGTTTTTT
size: NA; J: TRBJ1-5; D: NA; V: TRBV12-5; CDR3: CASGLWGFQPQHF; DNA: TGTGCTAGTGGTTTGTGGGGGTTTCAGCCCCAGCATTTT
size: NA; J: TRBJ1-5; D: NA; V: TRBV28; CDR3: CASSLYSNQPQHF; DNA: TGTGCCAGCAGTTTATATAGCAATCAGCCCCAGCATTTT
size: once; J: TRBJ1-2; D: NA; V: TRBV4-1; CDR3: CASSQDWDTQTTTYGYTF; DNA: TGCGCCAGCAGCCAAGACTGGGACACCCAAACTACTACTTATGGCTACACCTTC
size: NA; J: TRBJ1-2; D: NA; V: TRBV15; CDR3: CATSRAGSWHGYTF; DNA: TGTGCCACCAGCAGAGCGGGAAGTTGGCATGGCTACACCTTC
size: NA; J: TRBJ1-6; D: TRBD1; V: TRBV27; CDR3: CASSSTGDFSPLHF; DNA: TGTGCCAGCAGTTCGACAGGGGATTTTTCACCCCTCCACTTT
size: NA; J: TRBJ2-1; D: NA; V: TRBV11-2; CDR3: CASSQETGGSYNEQFF; DNA: TGTGCCAGCAGCCAAGAGACCGGGGGATCCTACAATGAGCAGTTCTTC
size: few; J: TRBJ2-7; D: TRBD2; V: TRBV6-5; CDR3: CASSYGTNYEQYF; DNA: TGTGCCAGCAGTTACGGGACTAACTACGAGCAGTACTTC
size: few; J: TRBJ1-6; D: NA; V: TRBV10-3; CDR3: CAIRDSSYNSPLHF; DNA: TGTGCCATCAGGGACAGCTCCTATAATTCACCCCTCCACTTT
size: NA; J: TRBJ1-2; D: NA; V: TRBV18; CDR3: CASSPLPGAEYYGYTF; DNA: TGTGCCAGCTCACCACTCCCGGGGGCGGAGTACTATGGCTACACCTTC
size: NA; J: TRBJ2-5; D: TRBD2; V: TRBV19; CDR3: CASMGRDGQETQYF; DNA: TGTGCCAGTATGGGGAGGGACGGGCAAGAGACCCAGTACTTC
size: NA; J: TRBJ1-6; D: NA; V: TRBV27; CDR3: CASSLSNRAGNSPLHF; DNA: TGTGCCAGCAGTTTATCAAATCGCGCGGGGAATTCACCCCTCCACTTT
size: NA; J: TRBJ2-3; D: NA; V: TRBV11-3; CDR3: CASSPSLWGTDTQYF; DNA: TGTGCCAGCAGCCCCTCCCTGTGGGGCACAGATACGCAGTATTTT
size: few; J: TRBJ2-7; D: NA; V: TRBV30; CDR3: CAWSVRGYEQYF; DNA: TGTGCCTGGAGTGTACGCGGCTACGAGCAGTACTTC
size: NA; J: TRBJ2-3; D: NA; V: TRBV7-9; CDR3: CASSLGIAPSTDTQYF; DNA: TGTGCCAGCAGCTTAGGGATAGCGCCTAGCACAGATACGCAGTATTTT
size: few; J: TRBJ2-5; D: TRBD2; V: TRBV2; CDR3: CASRMGLAGFQETQYF; DNA: TGTGCCAGCAGGATGGGACTAGCGGGGTTCCAAGAGACCCAGTACTTC
size: NA; J: TRBJ2-7; D: NA; V: TRBV5-6; CDR3: CASSLVHRSYEQYF; DNA: TGTGCCAGCAGCTTGGTGCACAGGTCCTACGAGCAGTACTTC
size: NA; J: TRBJ1-5; D: TRBD1; V: TRBV10-3; CDR3: CAISADRESNQPQHF; DNA: TGTGCCATCAGTGCGGACAGGGAAAGCAATCAGCCCCAGCATTTT
size: NA; J: TRBJ2-1; D: NA; V: TRBV9; CDR3: CASSKQVYNEQFF; DNA: TGTGCCAGCAGCAAACAGGTATACAATGAGCAGTTCTTC
size: NA; J: TRBJ1-2; D: NA; V: TRBV5-1; CDR3: CASSSLLGSAGDYGYTF; DNA: TGCGCCAGCAGCTCCCTCCTGGGAAGCGCGGGAGACTATGGCTACACCTTC
size: NA; J: TRBJ1-4; D: NA; V: TRBV29-1; CDR3: CSVEGGPNEKLFF; DNA: TGCAGCGTTGAAGGTGGCCCTAATGAAAAACTGTTTTTT
size: NA; J: TRBJ1-5; D: NA; V: TRBV15; CDR3: CATSRQLGNQPQHF; DNA: TGTGCCACATCCCGACAGTTGGGGAATCAGCCCCAGCATTTT
size: NA; J: TRBJ2-2; D: NA; V: TRBV5-1; CDR3: CASSWGTGFTNTGELFF; DNA: TGCGCCAGCAGCTGGGGAACAGGGTTTACGAACACCGGGGAGCTGTTTTTT
size: once; J: TRBJ1-5; D: NA; V: TRBV7-2; CDR3: CASSPDWSGQPQHF; DNA: TGTGCCAGCAGCCCTGATTGGTCGGGGCAGCCCCAGCATTTT
size: NA; J: TRBJ2-5; D: NA; V: TRBV15; CDR3: CATSGIAGETQYF; DNA: TGTGCCACCAGCGGGATAGCTGGGGAGACCCAGTACTTC
size: NA; J: TRBJ1-2; D: NA; V: TRBV6-1; CDR3: CASRPTTGPYGYTF; DNA: TGTGCCAGCAGGCCCACGACAGGACCTTATGGCTACACCTTC
size: NA; J: TRBJ1-5; D: NA; V: TRBV2; CDR3: CASSREYSNQPQHF; DNA: TGTGCCAGCAGCCGGGAATATAGCAATCAGCCCCAGCATTTT
size: NA; J: TRBJ2-3; D: TRBD2; V: TRBV10-3; CDR3: CAISYIAGGTDTQYF; DNA: TGTGCCATCAGTTACATAGCGGGGGGCACAGATACGCAGTATTTT
size: NA; J: TRBJ2-5; D: TRBD1; V: TRBV28; CDR3: CASSPGDRETQYF; DNA: TGTGCCAGCAGCCCAGGGGACAGAGAGACCCAGTACTTC
size: NA; J: TRBJ1-5; D: NA; V: TRBV2; CDR3: CASTVEQGNQPQHF; DNA: TGTGCCAGCACCGTTGAACAGGGAAATCAGCCCCAGCATTTT
size: few; J: TRBJ2-5; D: NA; V: TRBV6-6; CDR3: CASSYTRDMRETQYF; DNA: TGTGCCAGCAGTTACACCCGGGACATGAGGGAGACCCAGTACTTC
size: few; J: TRBJ1-1; D: TRBD1; V: TRBV6-4; CDR3: CASSDSETGASTFF; DNA: TGTGCCAGCAGTGACTCAGAGACAGGGGCGTCGACTTTCTTT